This T cell receptor beta chain was sequenced during a study of T cell responses to AZD1222 COVID-19 vaccine (dated by TCRdb to about 2021). For the wider study: AZD1222 recipients with second doses at about 4 weeks or about 12 weeks were pooled, because spike-specific TCR depth and breadth did not differ between schedules. A total of approximately 240 trial participants underwent TCR sequencing, of whom 207 had received two doses of AZD1222 and about 26 had received two doses of the MenACWY control vaccine. Trial participants were enrolled into age subgroups of 18-55, 56-69 and 70-plus years, which contained 148, 28 and 57 TCR-sequenced participants, respectively. Broader findings and caveats from the paper: The vaccine-associated CD4 TCRs covered the entire spike protein, and the dominant responses fell in regions 160-218 and 743-854. Reportedly, almost half of the unique spike-specific TCRs recognized epitopes lying outside the regions that are mutated in the B.1.351 and B.1.1.7 variants. Participants were mostly white British, with more females than males. The authors suggested clonal diversity may have been underestimated. Conclusions about previously exposed vaccinees are limited because only five or six AZD1222 recipients were SARS-CoV-2 seropositive at baseline. A significant rise in spike-specific TCR breadth and depth was observed after two AZD1222 doses relative to day 0 and relative to MenACWY recipients. The 56-69-year group was small, and its depth increase did not reach significance, likely because of low power. Because no samples from the day 14 peak response were available, repertoires could be characterized only after the peak T cell response.

About this clone itself: The antigen it binds to is not known. Per-nucleotide qualities are absent, and no much larger clonotype sits a single base away.

The CDR3 regions of human TCRbeta chains were analyzed by immunosequencing. As for the original processing: TCRs in the repertoires were compared against a reference library of SARS-CoV-2-specific TCRs that had been generated with the MIRA antigen-specificity platform. Breadth was defined as the fraction of unique TCRs that were SARS-CoV-2-associated, and depth was defined as the fraction of total T cells that were SARS-CoV-2-associated. Using the MIRA data, each spike-specific TCR was assigned both to the spike region to which the TCR was reactive and to a CD4 or CD8 class. Log10-transformed breadth and depth values were compared by one-way ANOVA with Sidak's multiple comparisons tests. The table comes from immuneACCESS by way of TCRdb, which keeps in-frame sequences with V and J called. Part of the clones is missing from these tables; in studies checked, under half for an unresolved V gene and the rest for unknown reasons. V and J calls and clone size are those listed in that table; D and trimming were worked out from the DNA. Here the sample has about 150,000 clones; roughly 92% occur a single time. The top ten clonotypes cover 1.3% to 1.5% of the sample.

The meaning of the sample's time point label: baseline before first vaccination. Vaccinee samples came from UK trials COV001 and COV002, including a single-blind randomized controlled phase 2/3 trial of AZD1222 (ChAdOx1 nCoV-19) in healthy adults. Trial participant PBMC samples were collected at day 0 and day 28 after the second dose for TCRbeta chain sequencing. CDR3 length: 17 amino acids, cysteine to phenylalanine. Only the CDR3 region is kept as DNA, spanning 51 bases read in frame from base 1. V is shortened by 4 bases, J by 0 bases, and the region joining them spans 13 bases. The germline V gene encodes CDR1 LGHDT and CDR2 YNNKEL (reference sequence).

Specimen: peripheral blood, collected on day 0 of AZD1222 vaccination. Rearrangement joined TRBV3-1 (or the pseudogene TRBV3-2) to TRBJ1-6; the D gene lacks a confident call. This clonotype was sampled from an adult in good health. CDR3 protein: CASSPATLSSYNSPLHF. The base sequence is TGTGCCAGCAGCCCGGCCACCTTAAGCTCCTATAATTCACCCCTCCACTTT.